Listed below are T cell receptor beta chains from one sample, sequenced in a study of T cell repertoires in aging, cancer and after chemotherapy. MiXCR was run by TCRdb on the multiplex PCR reads, yielding one entry per CDR3 protein. This sample has 1,700 or so distinct CDR3 sequences; around a quarter occur once, and the top ten carry less than 25%. The sequenced material came from blood. These receptors all come from a human donor with a blood cancer. Each CDR3 is given with its conserved first and last residue. The D gene is left open where the match is weak. For some rows the clone size is stated as once, few or many, or as a class when expanded; others skip it.

D | J | size | V | DNA | CDR3
. | TRBJ2-7 | . | TRBV11-2 | TGTGCCAGCAGCTTAGGGAGGGGGACTACCAACAATGAGCAGTACTTC | CASSLGRGTTNNEQYF
. | TRBJ1-1 | few | TRBV12-3/TRBV12-4 | TGTGCCAGCAGTTTTTATTTGGGGAACACTGAAGCTTTCTTT | CASSFYLGNTEAFF
. | TRBJ2-2 | . | TRBV6-2/TRBV6-3 | TGTGCCAGCAGTTACTCGACCGGGGAGCTGTTTTTT | CASSYSTGELFF
TRBD1 | TRBJ2-7 | . | TRBV4-2 | TGTGCCAGCAGCCACCGGAACCGGGACAGATCATACGAGCAGTACTTC | CASSHRNRDRSYEQYF
TRBD1 | TRBJ1-3 | few | TRBV4-1 | TGCGCCAGCAGTCCCACTACAGGGGAAGCTGGAAACACCATATATTTT | CASSPTTGEAGNTIYF
TRBD1 | TRBJ1-4 | few | TRBV20-1 | TGCAGTGCTAGGGACAGGACTAATGAAAAACTGTTTTTT | CSARDRTNEKLFF
TRBD1 | TRBJ1-5 | few | TRBV20-1 | TGCAGTGCTGGGACAGGGACTGGGCAGCCCCAGCATTTT | CSAGTGTGQPQHF
. | TRBJ1-1 | few | TRBV14 | TGTGCCAGCAGCCAAGTGGGACATCAAGGCCCCCTAGCTTTCTTT | CASSQVGHQGPLAFF
. | TRBJ2-5 | . | TRBV25-1 | TGTGCCAGCAGTGAACGGGGACACCAAGAGACCCAGTACTTC | CASSERGHQETQYF
TRBD1 | TRBJ1-1 | large | TRBV19 | TGTGCCAGTAGTATAGATCCGACAGGGAAAGCTTTCTTT | CASSIDPTGKAFF
. | TRBJ1-2 | . | TRBV7-9 | TGTGCCAGCAGCGCCGTAGCGGGGGCGAATGGCTACACCTTC | CASSAVAGANGYTF
TRBD1 | TRBJ2-2 | . | TRBV6-5 | TGTGCCAGCAGTTATGGACAGGGTCCCGGGGAGCTGTTTTTT | CASSYGQGPGELFF
TRBD1 | TRBJ1-2 | medium-sized | TRBV19 | TGTGCCAGTAGTACGCCGGGACAGCCCTATGGCTACACCTTC | CASSTPGQPYGYTF
TRBD2 | TRBJ2-3 | . | TRBV19 | TGTGCCAGTAGCCAGACTAGCGGGGGAGACGATACGCAGTATTTT | CASSQTSGGDDTQYF
TRBD1 | TRBJ2-5 | few | TRBV20-1 | TGCAGTGCCTGGACAGGGGGCAAGGGGACCCAGTACTTC | CSAWTGGKGTQYF
. | TRBJ1-1 | few | TRBV11-2 | TGTGCCAGCAGCTTAGGGGTACTAGGACAGGAAGCTTTCTTT | CASSLGVLGQEAFF
. | TRBJ1-1 | medium-sized | TRBV18 | TGTGCCAGCTCACGCAAGGGCCTGAACACTGAAGCTTTCTTT | CASSRKGLNTEAFF